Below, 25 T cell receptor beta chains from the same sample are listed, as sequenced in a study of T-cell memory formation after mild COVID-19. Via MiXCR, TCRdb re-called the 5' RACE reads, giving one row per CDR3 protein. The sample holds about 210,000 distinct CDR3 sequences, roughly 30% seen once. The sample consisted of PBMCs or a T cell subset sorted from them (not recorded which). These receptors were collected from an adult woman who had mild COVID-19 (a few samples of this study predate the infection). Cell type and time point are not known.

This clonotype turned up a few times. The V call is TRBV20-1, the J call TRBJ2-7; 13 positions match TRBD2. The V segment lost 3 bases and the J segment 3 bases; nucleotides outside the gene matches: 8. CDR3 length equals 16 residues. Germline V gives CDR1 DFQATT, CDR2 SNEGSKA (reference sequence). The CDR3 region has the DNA TGCAGTGCTAGTCCCAGACTAGCGGGAGGTCGCTACGAGCAGTACTTC. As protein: CSASPRLAGGRYEQYF.

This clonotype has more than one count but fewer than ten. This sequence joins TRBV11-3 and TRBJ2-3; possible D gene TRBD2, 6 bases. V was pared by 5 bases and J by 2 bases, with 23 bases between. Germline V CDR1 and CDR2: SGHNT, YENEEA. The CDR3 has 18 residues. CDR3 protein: CASSVRGRSSWPTDTQYF. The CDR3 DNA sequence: TGTGCCAGCAGCGTACGAGGGAGGAGCAGTTGGCCCACAGATACGCAGTATTTT.

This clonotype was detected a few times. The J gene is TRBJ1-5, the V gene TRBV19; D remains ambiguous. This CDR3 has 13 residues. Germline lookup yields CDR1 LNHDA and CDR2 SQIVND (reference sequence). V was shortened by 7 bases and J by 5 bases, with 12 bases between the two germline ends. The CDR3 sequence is CASNPDLHQPQHF. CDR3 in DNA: TGTGCCAGTAATCCGGATCTCCATCAGCCCCAGCATTTT. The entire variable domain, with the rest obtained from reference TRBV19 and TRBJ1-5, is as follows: DGGITQSPKYLFRKEGQNVTLSCEQNLNHDAMYWYRQDPGQGLRLIYYSQIVNDFQKGDIAEGYSVSREKKESFPLTVTSAQKNPTAFYLCASNPDLHQPQHFGDGTRLSIL.

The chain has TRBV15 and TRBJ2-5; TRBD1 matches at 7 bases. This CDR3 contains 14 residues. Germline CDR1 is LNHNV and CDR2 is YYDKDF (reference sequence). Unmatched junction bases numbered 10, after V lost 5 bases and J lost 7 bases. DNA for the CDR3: TGTGCCACCAGCCAGGGACAGCACTGGAGGACCCAGTACTTC. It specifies CATSQGQHWRTQYF.

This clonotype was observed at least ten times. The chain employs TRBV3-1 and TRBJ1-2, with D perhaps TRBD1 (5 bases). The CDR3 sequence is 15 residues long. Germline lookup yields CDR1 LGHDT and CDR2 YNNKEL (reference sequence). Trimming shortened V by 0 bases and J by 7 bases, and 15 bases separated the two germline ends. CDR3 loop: CASSQDRLGTIGYTF. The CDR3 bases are TGTGCCAGCAGCCAAGATAGGCTCGGGACTATTGGCTACACCTTC.

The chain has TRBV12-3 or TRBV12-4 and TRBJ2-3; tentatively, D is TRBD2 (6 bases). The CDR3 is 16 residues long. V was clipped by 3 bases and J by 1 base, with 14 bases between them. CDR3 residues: CASSFGLAYGTDTQYF. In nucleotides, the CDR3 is TGTGCCAGCAGTTTTGGCCTAGCGTATGGCACAGATACGCAGTATTTT.

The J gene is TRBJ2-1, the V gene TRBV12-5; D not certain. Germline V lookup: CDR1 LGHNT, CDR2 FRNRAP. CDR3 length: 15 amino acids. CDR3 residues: CASFDADPKRHEQFF. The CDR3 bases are TGTGCCTCCTTCGACGCGGACCCAAAAAGGCATGAGCAGTTCTTC.

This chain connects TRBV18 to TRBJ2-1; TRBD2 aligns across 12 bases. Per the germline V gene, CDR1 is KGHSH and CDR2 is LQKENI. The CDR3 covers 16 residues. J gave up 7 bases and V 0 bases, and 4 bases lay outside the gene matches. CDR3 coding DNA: TGTGCCAGCTCACCACCAGGACTAGCGGGGTCTAATGAGCAGTTCTTC. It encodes CASSPPGLAGSNEQFF.

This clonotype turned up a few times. The CDR3 sequence is CASSAMNTGELFF. The DNA for the CDR3 is TGTGCCAGCAGTGCCATGAACACCGGGGAGCTGTTTTTT. V gene TRBV6-4 combines with J gene TRBJ2-2; D gene ambiguous. The CDR3 runs 13 residues. V lost 4 bases and J 1 base, leaving 4 bases between the germline ends. Germline CDR1 is MRHNA and CDR2 is SNTAGT.

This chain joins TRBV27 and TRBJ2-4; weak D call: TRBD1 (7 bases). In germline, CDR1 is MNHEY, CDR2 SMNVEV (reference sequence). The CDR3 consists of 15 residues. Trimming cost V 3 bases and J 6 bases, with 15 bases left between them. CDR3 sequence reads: CASSFSWQGGNIQYF. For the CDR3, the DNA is TGTGCCAGCAGTTTTTCCTGGCAGGGGGGAAACATTCAGTACTTC.

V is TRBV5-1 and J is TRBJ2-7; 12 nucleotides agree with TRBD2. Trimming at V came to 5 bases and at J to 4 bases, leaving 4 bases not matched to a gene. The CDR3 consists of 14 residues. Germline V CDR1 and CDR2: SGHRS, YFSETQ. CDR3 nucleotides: TGCGCCAGCAGTCAGCTAGCGGGGGGGTACGAGCAGTACTTC. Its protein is CASSQLAGGYEQYF.

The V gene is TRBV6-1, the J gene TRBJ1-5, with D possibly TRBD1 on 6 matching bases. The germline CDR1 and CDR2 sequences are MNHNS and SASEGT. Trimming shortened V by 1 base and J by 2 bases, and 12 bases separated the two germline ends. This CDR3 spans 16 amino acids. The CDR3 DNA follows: TGTGCCAGCAGTGAAGACTCGGGACATGGCAATCAGCCCCAGCATTTT. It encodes CASSEDSGHGNQPQHF.

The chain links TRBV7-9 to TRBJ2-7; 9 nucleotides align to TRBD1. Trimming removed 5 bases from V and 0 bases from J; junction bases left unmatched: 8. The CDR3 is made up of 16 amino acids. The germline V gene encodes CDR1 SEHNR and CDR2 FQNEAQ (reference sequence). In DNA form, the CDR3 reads TGTGCCAGCAGCCCCGGGACAGGGTTGATCTCCTACGAGCAGTACTTC. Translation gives CASSPGTGLISYEQYF.

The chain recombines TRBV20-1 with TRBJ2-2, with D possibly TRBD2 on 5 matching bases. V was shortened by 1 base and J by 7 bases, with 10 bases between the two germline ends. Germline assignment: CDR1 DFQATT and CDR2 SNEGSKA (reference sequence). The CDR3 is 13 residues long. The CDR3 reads CSARVMEVGELFF. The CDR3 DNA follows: TGCAGTGCTAGAGTAATGGAGGTCGGGGAGCTGTTTTTT.

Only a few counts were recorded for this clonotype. The CDR3: CASSLVQGWTEAFF. In nucleotides, the CDR3 is TGTGCCAGCAGCTTAGTTCAGGGGTGGACTGAAGCTTTCTTT. This chain joins TRBV7-9 and TRBJ1-1, with a possible D match to TRBD1 (6 bases). The germline V gene encodes CDR1 SEHNR and CDR2 FQNEAQ (reference sequence). With 1 base removed from V and 5 bases from J, the gap between germline ends came to 11 bases. The CDR3 runs to 14 residues.

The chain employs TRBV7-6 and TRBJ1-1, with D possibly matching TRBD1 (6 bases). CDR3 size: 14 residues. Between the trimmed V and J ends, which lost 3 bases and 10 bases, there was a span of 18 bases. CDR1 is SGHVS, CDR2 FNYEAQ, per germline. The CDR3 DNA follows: TGTGCCAGCAGCTTCGAACCAGGGGTGGAGGGAGCTTTCTTT. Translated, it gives CASSFEPGVEGAFF.

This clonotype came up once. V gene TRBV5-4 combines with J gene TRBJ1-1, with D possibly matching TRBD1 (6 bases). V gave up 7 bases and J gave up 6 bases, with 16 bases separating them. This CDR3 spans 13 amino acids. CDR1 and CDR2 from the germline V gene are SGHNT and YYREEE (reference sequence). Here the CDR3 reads CASGNPDRPEAFF. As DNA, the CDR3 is TGTGCCAGCGGAAACCCGGACAGACCTGAAGCTTTCTTT.

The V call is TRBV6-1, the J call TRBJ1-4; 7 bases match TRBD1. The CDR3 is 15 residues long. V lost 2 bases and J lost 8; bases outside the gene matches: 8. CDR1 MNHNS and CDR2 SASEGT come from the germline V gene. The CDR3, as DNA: TGTGCCAGCAGTGAAAGGGGGCGTCTGGGGGAAAAACTGTTTTTT. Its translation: CASSERGRLGEKLFF.

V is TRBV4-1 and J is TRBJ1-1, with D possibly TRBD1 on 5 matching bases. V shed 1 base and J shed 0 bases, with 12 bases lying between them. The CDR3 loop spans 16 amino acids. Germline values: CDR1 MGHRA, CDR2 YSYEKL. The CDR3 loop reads CASSQGTGQVNTEAFF. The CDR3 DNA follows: TGCGCCAGCAGCCAAGGGACGGGGCAGGTGAACACTGAAGCTTTCTTT.

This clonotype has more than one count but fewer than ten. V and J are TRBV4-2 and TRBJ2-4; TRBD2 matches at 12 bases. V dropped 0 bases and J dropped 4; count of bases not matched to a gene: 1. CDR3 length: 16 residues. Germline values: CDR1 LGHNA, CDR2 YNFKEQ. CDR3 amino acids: CASSQDLAGGKNIQYF. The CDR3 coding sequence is TGTGCCAGCAGCCAAGATCTAGCGGGAGGGAAAAACATTCAGTACTTC.

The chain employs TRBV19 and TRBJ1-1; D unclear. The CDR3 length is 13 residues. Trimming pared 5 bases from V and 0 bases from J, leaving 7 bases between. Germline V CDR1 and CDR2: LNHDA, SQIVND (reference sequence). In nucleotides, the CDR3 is TGTGCCAGTAGTGATACAGTGAACACTGAAGCTTTCTTT. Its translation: CASSDTVNTEAFF. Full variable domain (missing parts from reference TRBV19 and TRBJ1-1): DGGITQSPKYLFRKEGQNVTLSCEQNLNHDAMYWYRQDPGQGLRLIYYSQIVNDFQKGDIAEGYSVSREKKESFPLTVTSAQKNPTAFYLCASSDTVNTEAFFGQGTRLTVV.

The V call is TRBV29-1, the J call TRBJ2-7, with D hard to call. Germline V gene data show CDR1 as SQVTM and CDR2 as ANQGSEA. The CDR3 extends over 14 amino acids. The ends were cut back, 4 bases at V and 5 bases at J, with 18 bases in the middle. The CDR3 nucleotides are TGCAGCGTTGCAGTCCCTGAATGGGTCCACGAGCAGTACTTC. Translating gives CSVAVPEWVHEQYF.

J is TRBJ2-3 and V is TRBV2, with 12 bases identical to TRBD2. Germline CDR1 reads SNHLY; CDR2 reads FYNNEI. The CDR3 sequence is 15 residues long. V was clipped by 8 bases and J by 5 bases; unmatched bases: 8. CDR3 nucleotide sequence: TGTGCCAGCTCTAGCGGGGGGGCCTCGTTAGATACGCAGTATTTT. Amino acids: CASSSGGASLDTQYF.

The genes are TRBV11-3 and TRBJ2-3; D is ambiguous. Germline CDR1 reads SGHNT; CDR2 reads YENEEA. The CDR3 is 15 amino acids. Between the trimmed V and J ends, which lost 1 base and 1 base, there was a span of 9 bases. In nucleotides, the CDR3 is TGTGCCAGCAGCTTAGTTTTGGGCGGCACAGATACGCAGTATTTT. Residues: CASSLVLGGTDTQYF.

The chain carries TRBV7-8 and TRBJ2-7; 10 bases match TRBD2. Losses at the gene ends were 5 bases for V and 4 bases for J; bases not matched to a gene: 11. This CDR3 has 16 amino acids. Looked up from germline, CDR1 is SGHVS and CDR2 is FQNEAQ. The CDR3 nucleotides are TGTGCCAGCAGCCCCCTAGGATTAGCGGGAGGATACGAGCAGTACTTC. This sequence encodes CASSPLGLAGGYEQYF.